This T cell receptor beta chain stems from a study of cytotoxic CD8 clonotypes in ibrutinib-treated CLL. In the study overall: The patients comprised some twelve relapsed/refractory and about 15 treatment-naive cases, about 18 IGHV unmutated.

The intended depth for sequencing was 1 in 200,000 to 1 in 1 million T cells. The method was immunoSEQ multiplex PCR; TCRdb's version includes in-frame clones alone and lacks a portion of them. The table records under 200,000 clones, roughly four fifths of them present only once. Germline V gene lookup returns CDR1 LGHNA and CDR2 YNFKEQ. This CDR3 comprises 15 residues. Sequencing was performed on PBMCs, taken after 12 months of ibrutinib treatment. J is TRBJ2-5 and V is TRBV4-2, with D unclear. The better agreement between TRBJ2-7 and the DNA end casts doubt on the J call. The source is a human donor with chronic lymphocytic leukemia. The CDR3 spells CASSQDPSWSYEQYF. CDR3 nucleotide sequence: TGTGCCAGCAGCCAAGACCCCTCTTGGAGCTACGAGCAGTACTTC.